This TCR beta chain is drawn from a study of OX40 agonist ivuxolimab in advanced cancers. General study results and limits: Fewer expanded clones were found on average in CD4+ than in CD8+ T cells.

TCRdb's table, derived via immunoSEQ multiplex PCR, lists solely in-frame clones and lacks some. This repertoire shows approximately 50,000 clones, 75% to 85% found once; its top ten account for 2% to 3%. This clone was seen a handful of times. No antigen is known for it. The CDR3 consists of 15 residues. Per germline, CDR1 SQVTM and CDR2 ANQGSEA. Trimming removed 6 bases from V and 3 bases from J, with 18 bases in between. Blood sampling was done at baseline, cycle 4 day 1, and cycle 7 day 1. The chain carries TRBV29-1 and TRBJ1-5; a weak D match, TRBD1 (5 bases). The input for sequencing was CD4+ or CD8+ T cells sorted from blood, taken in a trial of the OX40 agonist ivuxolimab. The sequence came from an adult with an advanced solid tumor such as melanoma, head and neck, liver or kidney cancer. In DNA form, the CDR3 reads TGCAGCGTGGTGGGGGGTGTCGGGAACAATCAGCCCCAGCATTTT. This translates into CSVVGGVGNNQPQHF.